The 29 T cell receptor beta chains below come from one sample, sequenced in a study of lymphopenia after photon versus proton radiotherapy. The assay was immunoSEQ multiplex PCR, and TCRdb's table has in-frame clones only and misses some. Here the sample spans roughly 67,000 clones, approximately 90% being singletons. Specimen: peripheral blood, collected from a patient treated with photon-based radiotherapy. These receptors originate from a woman aged 70-85 years with pancreatic cancer.

Here the CDR3 DNA reads TGTGCCAGCAGCTTGGGGGGCCCCCAGGGCAATGAGCAGTTCTTC. This sequence encodes CASSLGGPQGNEQFF. This chain joins TRBV5-4 and TRBJ2-1, with D perhaps TRBD1 (5 bases). This CDR3 region has 15 residues. Between the trimmed V and J ends, which lost 0 bases and 6 bases, there was a span of 13 bases. Per germline, CDR1 SGHNT and CDR2 YYREEE (reference sequence).

This clone occurred once. The genes are TRBV28 and TRBJ1-2, with a tentative D call TRBD1 (5 bases). Germline V gives CDR1 MDHEN, CDR2 SYDVKM. Deletions cut 10 bases from V and 3 bases from J, with 15 bases between. The CDR3 is 13 residues long. CDR3 residues: CAIQTRGDYGYTF. The DNA for the CDR3 is TGTGCCATACAGACTCGGGGGGACTATGGCTACACCTTC.

The genes are TRBV9 and TRBJ2-2, with 9 nucleotides matching TRBD1. J lost 3 bases, V lost 4 bases, and 7 bases had no gene match. CDR3 length: 16 amino acids. Germline V gene lookup returns CDR1 SGDLS and CDR2 YYNGEE. Here the CDR3 DNA reads TGTGCCAGCAGCCCAGGGACAGGGAGGGACACCGGGGAGCTGTTTTTT. It is translated as CASSPGTGRDTGELFF.

This rearrangement joins TRBV19 to TRBJ1-5; D unclear. CDR3 length: 13 residues. Trimming pared 3 bases from V and 4 bases from J, leaving 7 bases between. Germline CDR1 and CDR2: LNHDA and SQIVND (reference sequence). The CDR3: CASSIAENQPQHF. CDR3 bases: TGTGCCAGTAGTATCGCAGAAAATCAGCCCCAGCATTTT.

The J gene is TRBJ2-7, the V gene TRBV9; 10 positions match TRBD1. Germline CDR1 and CDR2: SGDLS and YYNGEE. V was pared by 0 bases and J by 1 base, with 1 base of the junction left unmatched. This CDR3 is built from 15 residues. CDR3 nucleotide sequence: TGTGCCAGCAGCGTAGGACAGGGGGCTTCCTACGAGCAGTACTTC. This codes for CASSVGQGASYEQYF.

The CDR3 region has the DNA TGCAGCGTTGGGGTGGACAGGGGGGCCTACGAGCAGTACTTC. This translates into CSVGVDRGAYEQYF. The chain recombines TRBV29-1 with TRBJ2-7; 10 bases map to TRBD1. The CDR3 covers 14 residues. V gave up 4 bases and J gave up 2 bases; unmatched junction bases: 5. Germline V gene sequence: CDR1 SQVTM, CDR2 ANQGSEA.

The chain has TRBV7-2 and TRBJ2-7; tentatively, D is TRBD1 or TRBD2 (6 bases each). There are 14 residues in the CDR3. The V gene lost 6 bases and the J gene lost 3 bases, with 15 bases spanning the gap. Germline CDR1 SGHTA, CDR2 FQGNSA. CDR3 in amino acids: CASRSRRGDYEQYF. Written as DNA, the CDR3 is TGTGCCAGCAGATCAAGGAGGGGGGACTACGAGCAGTACTTC.

J is TRBJ2-1 and V is TRBV6-6; D gene uncertain. Germline CDR1 MNHNY, CDR2 SVGAGI (reference sequence). The length of the CDR3 is 13 residues. V lost 5 bases to trimming and J lost 5 bases, with 10 bases between them. The CDR3 nucleotides are TGTGCCAGCAGTCCGAGACCAAACAATGAGCAGTTCTTC. It specifies CASSPRPNNEQFF.

The CDR3 DNA sequence: TGTGCCAGCAGTGGTACAGGGCCGAACACTGAAGCTTTCTTT. Encoded protein: CASSGTGPNTEAFF. The chain recombines TRBV25-1 with TRBJ1-1, with D possibly being TRBD1 (6 bases). CDR3 length: 14 residues. Germline V gene lookup returns CDR1 MGHDK and CDR2 SYGVNS. Trimming took off 4 bases at V and 1 base at J, with 10 bases between the two ends.

The chain uses TRBV4-3 and TRBJ1-4; TRBD1 aligns across 11 bases. The CDR3 runs to 14 residues. CDR1 LGHNA and CDR2 YSLEER come from the germline V gene. Unmatched junction bases numbered 7, after V lost 9 bases and J lost 7 bases. The CDR3 here is CASATGTGGEKLFF. The CDR3 DNA reads as TGCGCCAGTGCCACCGGGACAGGGGGTGAAAAACTGTTTTTT.

The V call is TRBV7-9, the J call TRBJ2-7; no firm D call. Trimming removed 4 bases from V and 3 bases from J, with 19 bases in between. CDR3 size: 16 residues. In germline, CDR1 is SEHNR, CDR2 FQNEAQ (reference sequence). Here the CDR3 DNA reads TGTGCCAGCAGCTCTCTCTCCGGTCTTCCCAACTACGAGCAGTACTTC. Protein sequence: CASSSLSGLPNYEQYF.

The CDR3 here is CASSKDRNTGELFF. The CDR3 coding sequence is TGCGCCAGCAGCAAAGACAGGAACACCGGGGAGCTGTTTTTT. The chain uses TRBV5-1 and TRBJ2-2, with a tentative D call TRBD1 (5 bases). V gave up 4 bases and J gave up 1 base, with 8 bases separating them. Germline values: CDR1 SGHRS, CDR2 YFSETQ. The CDR3 is 14 residues long.

The J gene is TRBJ2-3, the V gene TRBV5-1; TRBD2 aligns across 13 bases. V lost 0 bases and J lost 0; bases outside the gene matches: 4. Germline CDR1 SGHRS, CDR2 YFSETQ. The CDR3 consists of 18 residues. The CDR3 here is CASSLGTSGRISTDTQYF. Written as DNA, the CDR3 is TGCGCCAGCAGCTTGGGGACTAGCGGGAGAATTAGCACAGATACGCAGTATTTT.

This chain connects TRBV7-2 to TRBJ2-5, with D unresolved. This CDR3 is built from 14 residues. With 1 base removed from V and 5 bases from J, the gap between germline ends came to 11 bases. CDR1 and CDR2 (germline): SGHTA, FQGNSA. CDR3 sequence: CASSLGRSGETQYF. Written as DNA, the CDR3 is TGTGCCAGCAGCTTAGGCCGATCTGGGGAGACCCAGTACTTC.

This chain connects TRBV30 to TRBJ1-1; D uncertain. Germline V gene sequence: CDR1 GTSNPN, CDR2 SVGIG (reference sequence). With 3 bases removed from V and 11 bases from J, the gap between germline ends came to 16 bases. This CDR3 contains 12 residues. CDR3 coding DNA: TGTGCCTGGAGGCGGCATGCGATAGCGGCTTTCTTT. Protein: CAWRRHAIAAFF. The variable domain in full, with the rest retrieved from reference TRBV30 and TRBJ1-1, is SQTIHQWPATLVQPVGSPLSLECTVEGTSNPNLYWYRQAAGRGLQLLFYSVGIGQISSEVPQNLSASRPQDRQFILSSKKLLLSDSGFYLCAWRRHAIAAFFGQGTRLTVV.

This chain uses TRBV18 with TRBJ1-5; D ambiguous. There are 15 residues in the CDR3. Germline V CDR1 and CDR2: KGHSH, LQKENI. Deletions cut 6 bases from V and 7 bases from J, with 19 bases between. This CDR3 reads CASSPPGSWEQPQHF. CDR3 nucleotide sequence: TGTGCCAGCTCCCCCCCCGGCAGTTGGGAGCAGCCCCAGCATTTT.

The chain has TRBV7-6 and TRBJ2-6; 9 bases map to TRBD1. The CDR3 spans 17 residues. CDR1 and CDR2 (germline): SGHVS, FNYEAQ. V dropped 1 base and J dropped 3; count of bases not matched to a gene: 4. The CDR3 coding sequence is TGTGCCAGCAGCTTAGGGACAGGGGTGGTTGGGGCCAACGTCCTGACTTTC. Protein product: CASSLGTGVVGANVLTF.

V and J are TRBV18 and TRBJ2-1; D not resolved. V lost 3 bases and J 3 bases, leaving 12 bases between the germline ends. The CDR3 extends over 15 amino acids. Per germline, CDR1 KGHSH and CDR2 LQKENI. The CDR3 nucleotides read TGTGCCAGCTCACCGACACAGAATAACTACAATGAGCAGTTCTTC. This gives the protein CASSPTQNNYNEQFF.

V usage is TRBV6-1 and J usage is TRBJ2-7; a weak D match, TRBD2 (6 bases). Germline CDR1 MNHNS, CDR2 SASEGT. The CDR3 totals 15 residues. V was pared by 2 bases and J by 1 base, with 12 bases between. The CDR3 nucleotides are TGTGCCAGCAGTGAATGGCCTAGCGCGTCCTACGAGCAGTACTTC. Protein sequence: CASSEWPSASYEQYF.

The CDR3: CASSLGAGVETDTQYF. The CDR3 DNA reads TGCGCCAGCAGCTTGGGGGCGGGAGTAGAGACAGATACGCAGTATTTT. The V and J genes are TRBV5-1 and TRBJ2-3, with 7 bases matching TRBD2. V lost 0 bases and J lost 3; bases outside the gene matches: 7. The CDR3 totals 16 residues. Germline CDR1 and CDR2: SGHRS and YFSETQ.

The chain has TRBV19 and TRBJ2-2, with D unresolved. CDR1 and CDR2 from the germline V gene are LNHDA and SQIVND (reference sequence). The length of the CDR3 is 13 residues. Trimming shortened V by 0 bases and J by 6 bases, and 5 bases separated the two germline ends. The CDR3 loop reads CASSIEAPGELFF. The CDR3 coding sequence is TGTGCCAGTAGTATAGAAGCCCCCGGGGAGCTGTTTTTT.

The chain links TRBV2 to TRBJ1-2; 11 nucleotides match TRBD1. The CDR3 length is 15 residues. Germline CDR1 is SNHLY and CDR2 is FYNNEI. J gave up 8 bases and V 6 bases, and 11 bases lay outside the gene matches. CDR3 residues: CASSALWGQGEGYTF. The CDR3 region has the DNA TGTGCCAGCAGCGCCTTATGGGGACAGGGGGAAGGCTACACCTTC.

The chain recombines TRBV10-3 with TRBJ2-7, with 9 nucleotides matching TRBD2. This CDR3 is built from 15 residues. Unmatched junction bases numbered 6, after V lost 4 bases and J lost 2 bases. The germline V gene has CDR1 ENHRY and CDR2 SYGVKD. The CDR3 reads CAISGQTSGTYEQYF. In nucleotides, the CDR3 is TGTGCCATCAGTGGCCAGACTAGCGGTACCTACGAGCAGTACTTC.

J is TRBJ2-7 and V is TRBV5-1; TRBD1 might be the D (5 bases). Germline CDR1 reads SGHRS; CDR2 reads YFSETQ. The ends were cut back, 2 bases at V and 6 bases at J, with 15 bases in the middle. CDR3 length: 14 residues. The CDR3 here is CASSLGQGVGEQYF. The CDR3 nucleotides read TGCGCCAGCAGCTTAGGTCAGGGTGTGGGCGAGCAGTACTTC.

The chain uses TRBV6-1 and TRBJ2-1; maybe TRBD2 (6 bases). CDR1 and CDR2 from the germline V gene are MNHNS and SASEGT. V lost 6 bases and J 6 bases, leaving 18 bases between the germline ends. This CDR3 is built from 15 residues. The CDR3 loop reads CASRDAGTPINEQFF. CDR3 sequence (DNA): TGTGCCAGCAGGGATGCCGGGACTCCTATCAATGAGCAGTTCTTC.

This clone was counted between two and nine times. The CDR3 nucleotides read TGTGCCATCAGTGTAGGCGTTATGTCATCTGGCTACACCTTC. Translation: CAISVGVMSSGYTF. The chain uses TRBV10-3 and TRBJ1-2; D is unclear. CDR1 and CDR2 from the germline V gene are ENHRY and SYGVKD. V was trimmed by 4 bases and J by 7 bases, leaving 16 bases between them. This CDR3 region has 14 residues.

The V call is TRBV29-1, the J call TRBJ2-7; no firm D call. The CDR3 is 12 residues long. V lost 1 base and J lost 3, with 7 bases in between. The V gene's germline CDR1 is SQVTM and CDR2 ANQGSEA. In DNA, the CDR3 is TGCAGCGTTGAAGGACTGAACTACGAGCAGTACTTC. It codes for CSVEGLNYEQYF.

The chain links TRBV5-1 to TRBJ2-3, with 7 bases matching TRBD1. The CDR3 totals 14 residues. The trim removed 4 bases at V and 4 bases at J, leaving 6 bases unmatched. CDR1 is SGHRS and CDR2 is YFSETQ in the germline V gene. The CDR3, as DNA: TGCGCCAGCAGCGGGGGACAGTATGCAGATACGCAGTATTTT. This gives the protein CASSGGQYADTQYF.

This sequence joins TRBV9 and TRBJ2-1; 9 bases are shared with TRBD2. Germline lookup yields CDR1 SGDLS and CDR2 YYNGEE. With V trimmed by 3 bases and J by 0 bases, 1 base remained unmatched. The CDR3 totals 15 residues. CDR3 region: CASSASGNSYNEQFF. The CDR3 bases are TGTGCCAGCAGCGCTAGCGGGAACTCCTACAATGAGCAGTTCTTC.